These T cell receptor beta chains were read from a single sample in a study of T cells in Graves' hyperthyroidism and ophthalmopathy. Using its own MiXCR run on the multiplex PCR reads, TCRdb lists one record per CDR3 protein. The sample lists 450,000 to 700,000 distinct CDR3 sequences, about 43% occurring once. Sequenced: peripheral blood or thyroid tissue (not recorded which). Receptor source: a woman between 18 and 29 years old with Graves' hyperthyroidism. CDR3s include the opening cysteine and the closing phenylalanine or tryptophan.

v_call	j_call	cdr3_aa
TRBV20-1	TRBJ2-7	CSASGSGSSYNEQYF
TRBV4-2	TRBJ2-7	CASSPQNRVTEQYF
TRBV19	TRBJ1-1	CASSIDRTGGNEQFF
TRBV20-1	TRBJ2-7	CSIRQAGRYEQYF
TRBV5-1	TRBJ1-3	CASSFRTVQMNTIYF
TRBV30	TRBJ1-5	CAWSVTFQEPQHF
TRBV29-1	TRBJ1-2	CSVIRGQGNSYGYTF
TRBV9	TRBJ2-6	CASSVGTGENVLTF
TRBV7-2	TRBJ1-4	CASSLVRATNEKLFF
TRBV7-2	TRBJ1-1	CASSLGTGVFF
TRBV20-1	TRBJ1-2	CSAIRTGLHGYTF
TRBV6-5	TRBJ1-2	CASSYDGDYGYTF
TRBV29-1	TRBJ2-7	CSVAKLAGGLGEQYF
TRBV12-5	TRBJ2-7	CASGLGGGPYEQYF
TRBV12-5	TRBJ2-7	CASGLTDGTSGRYNYEQYF
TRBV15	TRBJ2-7	CATSIGTGAILREQYF
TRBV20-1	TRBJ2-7	CSAGTGRGTGEQYF
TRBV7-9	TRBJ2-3	CASSLELASTDTQYF
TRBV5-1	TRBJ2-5	CASSLVLAGVGETQYF
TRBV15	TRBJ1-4	CATSSGHAGEKLFF
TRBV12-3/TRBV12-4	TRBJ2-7	CASRSPDFPGRNEQYF
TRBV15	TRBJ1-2	CATSRDGWSRTDGYTF
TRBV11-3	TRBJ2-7	CASSRGQDLLYEQYF
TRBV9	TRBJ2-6	CASSPELANVLTF
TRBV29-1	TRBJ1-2	CSYAGQELNYGYTF
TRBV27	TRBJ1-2	CASSAGGLYGYTF
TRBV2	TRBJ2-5	CASSASSPQETQYF
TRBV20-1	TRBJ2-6	CSAGTGGAGANVLTF
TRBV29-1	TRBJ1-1	CSARQGSAYGEAFF
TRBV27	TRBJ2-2	CASSLAGMNTGELFF
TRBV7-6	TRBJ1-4	CASSSVGGRRGDEKLFF
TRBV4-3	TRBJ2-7	CASSQERLAYEQYF
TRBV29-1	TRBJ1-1	CSSGTGNTEAFF
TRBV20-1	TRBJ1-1	CSARGQLNTEAFF
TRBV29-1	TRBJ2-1	CSVEGTSGSYNEQFF
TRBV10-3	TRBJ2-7	CAISDSAGAYEQYF
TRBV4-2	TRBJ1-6	CASSLGTRGAYNSPLHF
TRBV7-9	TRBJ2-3	CASAGNTDTQYF
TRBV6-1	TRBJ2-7	CASSEGQDYEQYF
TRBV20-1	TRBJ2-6	CSASTGNFGANVLTF
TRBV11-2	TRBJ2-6	CASSPEGGNSGANVLTF
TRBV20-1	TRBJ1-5	CSARDRGRGAYEHF
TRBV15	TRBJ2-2	CATSIYTGELFF
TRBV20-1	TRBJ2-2	CSASGSRPYGYTGELFF
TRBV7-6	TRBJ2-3	CASRPGDAQYF
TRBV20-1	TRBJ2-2	CAWRREGATGELFF
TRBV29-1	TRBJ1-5	CSVEGQQGEQPQHF
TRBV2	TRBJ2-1	CASSTFREQFF
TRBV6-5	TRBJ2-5	CASSRDGGETQYF
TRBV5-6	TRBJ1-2	CASSLGGQGLAYYGYTF